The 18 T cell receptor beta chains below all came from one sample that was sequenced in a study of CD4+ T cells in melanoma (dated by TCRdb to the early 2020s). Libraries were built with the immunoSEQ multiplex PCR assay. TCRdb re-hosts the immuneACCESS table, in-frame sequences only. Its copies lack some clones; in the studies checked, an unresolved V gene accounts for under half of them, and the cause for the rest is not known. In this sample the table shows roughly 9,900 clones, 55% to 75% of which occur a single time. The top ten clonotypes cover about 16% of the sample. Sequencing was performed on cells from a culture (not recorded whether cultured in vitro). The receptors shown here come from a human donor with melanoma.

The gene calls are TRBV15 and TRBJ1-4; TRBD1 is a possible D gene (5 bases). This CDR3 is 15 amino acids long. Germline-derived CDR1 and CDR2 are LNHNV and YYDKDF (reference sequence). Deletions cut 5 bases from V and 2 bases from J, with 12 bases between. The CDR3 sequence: CATSYRKQTNEKLFF. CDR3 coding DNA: TGTGCCACCAGCTACAGGAAACAGACTAATGAAAAACTGTTTTTT.

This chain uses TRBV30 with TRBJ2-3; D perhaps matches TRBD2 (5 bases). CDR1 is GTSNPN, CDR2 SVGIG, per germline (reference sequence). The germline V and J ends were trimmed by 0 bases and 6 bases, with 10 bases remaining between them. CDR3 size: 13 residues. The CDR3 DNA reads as TGTGCCTGGAGTGTTCCGCCGGGGGATACGCAGTATTTT. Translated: CAWSVPPGDTQYF.

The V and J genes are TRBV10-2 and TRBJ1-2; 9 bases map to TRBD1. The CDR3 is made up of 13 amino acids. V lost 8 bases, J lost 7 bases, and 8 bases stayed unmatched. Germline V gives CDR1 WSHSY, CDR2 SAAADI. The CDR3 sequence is CASGNGQGTGYTF. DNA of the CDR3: TGCGCCAGCGGAAATGGACAGGGGACTGGCTACACCTTC.

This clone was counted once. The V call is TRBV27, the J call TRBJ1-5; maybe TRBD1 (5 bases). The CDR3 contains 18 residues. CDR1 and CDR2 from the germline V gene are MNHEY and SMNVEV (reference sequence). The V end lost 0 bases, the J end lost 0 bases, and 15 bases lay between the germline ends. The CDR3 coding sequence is TGTGCCAGCAGTTTATCATCGAGGGGCAGTCATAGCAATCAGCCCCAGCATTTT. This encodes CASSLSSRGSHSNQPQHF.

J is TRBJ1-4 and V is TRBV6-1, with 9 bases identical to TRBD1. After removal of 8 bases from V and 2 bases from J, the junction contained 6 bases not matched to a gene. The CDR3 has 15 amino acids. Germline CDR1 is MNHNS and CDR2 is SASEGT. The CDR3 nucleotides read TGTGCCAGCTCGACAGGGGGTTTCACTAATGAAAAACTGTTTTTT. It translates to CASSTGGFTNEKLFF.

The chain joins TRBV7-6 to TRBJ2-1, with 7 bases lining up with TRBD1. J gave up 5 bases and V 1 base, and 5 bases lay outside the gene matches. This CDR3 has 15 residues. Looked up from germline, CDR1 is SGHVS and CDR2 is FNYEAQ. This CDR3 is CASSLEGTAHNEQFF. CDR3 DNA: TGTGCCAGCAGCTTAGAAGGGACAGCTCACAATGAGCAGTTCTTC.

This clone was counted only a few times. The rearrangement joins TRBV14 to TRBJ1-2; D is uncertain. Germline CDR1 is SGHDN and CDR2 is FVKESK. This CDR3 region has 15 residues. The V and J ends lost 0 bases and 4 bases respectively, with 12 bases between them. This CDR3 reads CASSQDGRLSYGYTF. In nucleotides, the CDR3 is TGTGCCAGCAGCCAAGATGGACGGTTGTCCTATGGCTACACCTTC. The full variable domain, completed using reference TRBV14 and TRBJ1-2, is EAGVTQFPSHSVIEKGQTVTLRCDPISGHDNLYWYRRVMGKEIKFLLHFVKESKQDESGMPNNRFLAERTGGTYSTLKVQPAELEDSGVYFCASSQDGRLSYGYTFGSGTRLTVV.

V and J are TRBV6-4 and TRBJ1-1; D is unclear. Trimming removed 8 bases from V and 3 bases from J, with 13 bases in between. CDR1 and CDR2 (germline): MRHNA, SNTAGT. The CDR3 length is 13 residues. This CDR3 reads CASSAGRYTEAFF. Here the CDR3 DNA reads TGTGCCAGCTCCGCGGGTAGGTACACTGAAGCTTTCTTT.

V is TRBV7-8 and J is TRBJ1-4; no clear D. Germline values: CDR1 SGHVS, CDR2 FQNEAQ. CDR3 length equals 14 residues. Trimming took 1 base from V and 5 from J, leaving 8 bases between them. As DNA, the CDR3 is TGTGCCAGCAGCTTAGGGAATGTCAATGAAAAACTGTTTTTT. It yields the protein CASSLGNVNEKLFF.

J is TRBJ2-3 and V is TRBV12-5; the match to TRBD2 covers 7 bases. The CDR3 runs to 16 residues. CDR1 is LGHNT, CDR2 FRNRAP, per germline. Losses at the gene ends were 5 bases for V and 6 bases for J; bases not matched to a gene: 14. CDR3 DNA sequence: TGTGCTAGTGGTCGGGGGACTACTAGCTCGGGCGATACGCAGTATTTT. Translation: CASGRGTTSSGDTQYF.

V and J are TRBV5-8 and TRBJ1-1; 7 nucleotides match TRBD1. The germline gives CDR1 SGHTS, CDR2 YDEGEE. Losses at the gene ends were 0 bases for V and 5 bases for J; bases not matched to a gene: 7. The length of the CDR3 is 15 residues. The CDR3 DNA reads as TGTGCCAGCAGCTTGGGCGACAGGGTCGGAACTGAAGCTTTCTTT. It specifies CASSLGDRVGTEAFF.

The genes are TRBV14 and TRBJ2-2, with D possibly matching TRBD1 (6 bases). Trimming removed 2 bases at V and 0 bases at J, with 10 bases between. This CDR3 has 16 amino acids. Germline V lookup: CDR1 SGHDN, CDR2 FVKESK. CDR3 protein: CASSQRTDANTGELFF. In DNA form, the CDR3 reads TGTGCCAGCAGCCAACGGACAGACGCGAACACCGGGGAGCTGTTTTTT.

In DNA, the CDR3 is TGTGCCAGCTCACGAGAGGGAGAGCAGCGTTCACCCCTCCACTTT. It translates to CASSREGEQRSPLHF. The V and J genes are TRBV18 and TRBJ1-6; D is unclear. Trimming stripped 4 bases from V and 9 bases from J, with 16 bases between. The length of the CDR3 is 15 residues. Germline V gene sequence: CDR1 KGHSH, CDR2 LQKENI.

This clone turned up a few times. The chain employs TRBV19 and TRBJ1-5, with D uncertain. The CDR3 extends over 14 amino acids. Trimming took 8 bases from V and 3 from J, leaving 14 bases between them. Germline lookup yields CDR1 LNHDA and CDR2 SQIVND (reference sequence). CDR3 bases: TGTGCCAGTCGCCTCAATGAGAACAATCAGCCCCAGCATTTT. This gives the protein CASRLNENNQPQHF.

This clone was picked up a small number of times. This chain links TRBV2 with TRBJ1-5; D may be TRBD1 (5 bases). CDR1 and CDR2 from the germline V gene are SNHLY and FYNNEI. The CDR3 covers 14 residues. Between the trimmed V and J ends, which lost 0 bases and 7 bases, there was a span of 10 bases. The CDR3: CASSEASDTQPQHF. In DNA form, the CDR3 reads TGTGCCAGCAGTGAAGCGTCGGACACCCAGCCCCAGCATTTT.

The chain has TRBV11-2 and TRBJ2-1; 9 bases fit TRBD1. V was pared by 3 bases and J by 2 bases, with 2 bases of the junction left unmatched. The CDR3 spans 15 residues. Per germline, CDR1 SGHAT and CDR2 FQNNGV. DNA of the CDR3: TGTGCCAGCAGCTTGGGGACAGGGACCTACAATGAGCAGTTCTTC. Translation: CASSLGTGTYNEQFF.

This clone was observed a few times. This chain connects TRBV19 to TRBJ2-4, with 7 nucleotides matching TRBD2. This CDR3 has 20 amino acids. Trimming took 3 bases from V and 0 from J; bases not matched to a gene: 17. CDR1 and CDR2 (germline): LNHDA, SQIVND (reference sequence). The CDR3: CASSMREGRATPIAKNIQYF. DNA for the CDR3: TGTGCCAGTAGTATGAGGGAGGGACGGGCGACCCCCATAGCCAAAAACATTCAGTACTTC.

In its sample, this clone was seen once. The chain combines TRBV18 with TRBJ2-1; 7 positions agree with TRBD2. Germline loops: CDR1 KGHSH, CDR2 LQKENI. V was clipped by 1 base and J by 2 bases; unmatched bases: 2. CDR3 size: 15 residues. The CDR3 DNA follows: TGTGCCAGCTCACCACAAGCGGGGCCCTACAATGAGCAGTTCTTC. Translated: CASSPQAGPYNEQFF.